This T cell receptor (beta chain) was identified during a study of T cells in Graves' hyperthyroidism and ophthalmopathy. The study, taken as a whole, reports: Model output signaled ophthalmopathy a median 6.5 months ahead of onset.

10 ml of fresh peripheral blood supplied the PBMCs. This clonotype occurred many times. What it binds is unknown. There are 15 residues in the CDR3. Germline CDR1 and CDR2: MNHEY and SVGAGI. V was clipped by 4 bases and J by 7 bases, with 17 bases between them. TCR beta CDR3 sequences were amplified from RNA transcripts. When the TCR CDR3 underwent first-round RT-PCR, the HTBI primer set was used. A single record per CDR3 protein comes from TCRdb applying MiXCR to the multiplex PCR reads. The sample lists some 760,000 distinct CDR3 sequences, approximately 15% occurring once. The TCR originated in a woman aged 18-29 years with Graves' hyperthyroidism. The chain joins TRBV6-5 to TRBJ2-1; D is perhaps TRBD1 (6 bases). Material for sequencing was blood. CDR3 nucleotide sequence: TGTGCCAGCAGTTCCTACCTGCAGGGGAGTAATGAGCAGTTCTTC. It encodes CASSSYLQGSNEQFF.